Following are 30 T cell receptor beta chains from one sample sequenced in a study of molecular identifiers for immune sequencing clone quantification. TCRdb re-derived calls from the PCR reads in MiXCR, one entry per CDR3 protein. The sample yields hundreds of thousands of distinct CDR3 sequences, less than 30% seen once. The sequencing sample was made of naive CD8+ T cells from blood, with Jurkat cell RNA spiked in. Sample subset: FACS-sorted CD8+CD4-CCR7+CD45RA+ naive T cells. All receptors derive from a human donor in good health. Some libraries in this study had Jurkat cell RNA spiked in.

The sample holds many counts of this clonotype. This chain uses TRBV5-6 with TRBJ2-7; D is uncertain. This CDR3 comprises 14 residues. Germline V CDR1 and CDR2: SGHDT, YYEEEE. V was shortened by 1 base and J by 3 bases, with 11 bases between the two germline ends. The CDR3 sequence: CASSLLSRYYEQYF. Here the CDR3 DNA reads TGTGCCAGCAGCTTGTTGTCCAGGTACTACGAGCAGTACTTC.

This clonotype was seen repeatedly, ten times or more. The gene calls are TRBV9 and TRBJ2-3; no clear D gene. Germline CDR1 is SGDLS and CDR2 is YYNGEE. The CDR3 spans 15 residues. The V end was cut by 4 bases, the J end by 4 bases, with 16 bases between. This chain's CDR3 is CASSPRWMAADTQYF. The DNA of the CDR3 is TGTGCCAGCAGCCCTCGGTGGATGGCCGCAGATACGCAGTATTTT.

This clonotype was recorded a few times. The CDR3 does not end in the conserved phenylalanine or tryptophan, so this is likely a read error. The V call is TRBV7-9, the J call TRBJ2-5; D is possibly TRBD1 (6 bases). Trimming shortened V by 5 bases and J by 4 bases, and 11 bases separated the two germline ends. The germline gives CDR1 SEHNR, CDR2 FQNEAQ (reference sequence). The CDR3 loop spans 13 amino acids. CDR3 sequence: CASSIQGRETQYL. For the CDR3, the DNA is TGTGCCAGCAGCATACAGGGCCGAGAGACCCAGTACCTC.

A few counts support this clonotype. V usage is TRBV28 and J usage is TRBJ2-7; 10 bases fit TRBD1. The CDR3 has 15 amino acids. Germline-derived CDR1 and CDR2 are MDHEN and SYDVKM. Trimming took 7 bases from V and 4 from J; bases not matched to a gene: 10. DNA for the CDR3: TGTGCCAGCACCGTGAAAAGGACAGGGGGGTACGAGCAGTACTTC. Translating gives CASTVKRTGGYEQYF.

The chain carries TRBV29-1 and TRBJ2-7; 7 bases are a match to TRBD1. The V gene's germline CDR1 is SQVTM and CDR2 ANQGSEA. V lost 7 bases to trimming and J lost 3 bases; unmatched junction nucleotides: 9. This CDR3 region has 13 residues. DNA of the CDR3: TGCAGCGCTAAGACAGGGTTTCTCTACGAGCAGTACTTC. Protein product: CSAKTGFLYEQYF.

The chain couples TRBV6-1 to TRBJ2-1; 9 bases map to TRBD2. The V gene's germline CDR1 is MNHNS and CDR2 SASEGT. V shed 2 bases, J shed 9 bases, and the junction held 8 bases outside the gene matches. CDR3 length: 15 residues. CDR3 in DNA: TGTGCCAGCAGTGAACTTCAGGCTAGCGGGGCTGAGCAGTTCTTC. Translating it yields CASSELQASGAEQFF.

The V and J genes are TRBV4-1 and TRBJ2-7; D call uncertain. The V end lost 2 bases, the J end lost 0 bases, and 8 bases lay between the germline ends. Germline CDR1 reads MGHRA; CDR2 reads YSYEKL. This CDR3 spans 14 amino acids. CDR3 sequence (DNA): TGCGCCAGCAGCCAACAGGAAATCTCCTACGAGCAGTACTTC. Protein product: CASSQQEISYEQYF.

J is TRBJ2-5 and V is TRBV7-9; 7 nucleotides align to TRBD2. Germline CDR1 is SEHNR and CDR2 is FQNEAQ (reference sequence). The V segment lost 8 bases and the J segment 3 bases; nucleotides outside the gene matches: 9. The CDR3 runs 14 residues. The CDR3 nucleotides are TGTGCCAGCTGCGACGGACTAGAGAAAGAGACCCAGTACTTC. It yields the protein CASCDGLEKETQYF.

The chain employs TRBV15 and TRBJ2-3; unclear D gene. Germline V lookup: CDR1 LNHNV, CDR2 YYDKDF (reference sequence). CDR3 length: 14 residues. The V and J ends lost 6 bases and 1 base respectively, with 11 bases between them. The CDR3 is CATSGKACTDTQYF. CDR3 nucleotide sequence: TGTGCCACCAGTGGAAAGGCCTGCACAGATACGCAGTATTTT.

A few counts support this clonotype. The rearrangement joins TRBV10-2 to TRBJ2-7; TRBD1 agrees at 10 bases. The J segment lost 5 bases and the V segment lost 6 bases, leaving 7 bases of the junction unmatched. The CDR3 sequence is 14 residues long. Germline values: CDR1 WSHSY, CDR2 SAAADI. The CDR3 nucleotides are TGCGCCAGCAGAGTGGGACAGGGGACCCACGAGCAGTACTTC. Protein: CASRVGQGTHEQYF.

At least ten counts were recorded for this clonotype. The chain has TRBV12-3 or TRBV12-4 and TRBJ1-1; D is possibly TRBD1 (5 bases). V was shortened by 3 bases and J by 5 bases, with 10 bases between the two germline ends. CDR3 length equals 13 residues. The CDR3 sequence is CASSFGRATEAFF. The DNA for the CDR3 is TGTGCCAGCAGTTTCGGCAGGGCGACTGAAGCTTTCTTT.

With regard to this clonotype: A much larger clone lies a single base off, so this may be a read error. The chain joins TRBV7-2 to TRBJ2-1; the D gene could be TRBD1 or TRBD2 (5 bases each). This CDR3 is 13 amino acids long. Germline-derived CDR1 and CDR2 are SGHTA and FQGNSA. V was shortened by 6 bases and J by 5 bases, with 11 bases between the two germline ends. The chain's CDR3 is CASRLVGDNEQFF. The CDR3 nucleotides read TGTGCCAGCAGACTAGTGGGGGACAATGAGCAGTTCTTC.

This clonotype was seen many times. The V call is TRBV2, the J call TRBJ1-5, with TRBD1 identical over 8 bases. The CDR3 is 14 residues long. V lost 4 bases, J lost 7 bases, and 6 bases stayed unmatched. Germline loops: CDR1 SNHLY, CDR2 FYNNEI. CDR3 protein: CASSVAGGAQPQHF. CDR3 in DNA: TGTGCCAGCAGTGTGGCAGGGGGCGCCCAGCCCCAGCATTTT.

The sample holds many counts of this clonotype. The chain recombines TRBV4-3 with TRBJ1-2, with a possible D match to TRBD1 (5 bases). The CDR3 contains 14 residues. The germline V gene encodes CDR1 LGHNA and CDR2 YSLEER. With 4 bases removed from V and 1 base from J, the gap between germline ends came to 10 bases. This CDR3 is CASSPDRSNYGYTF. The CDR3 bases are TGCGCCAGCAGCCCAGACAGAAGTAACTATGGCTACACCTTC.

This clonotype has a count of ten or more. J is TRBJ2-7 and V is TRBV4-1, with TRBD1 matching 8 bases. The ends lost 0 bases at V and 7 bases at J; junction bases unmatched: 5. The CDR3 is 14 amino acids. Germline V gene lookup returns CDR1 MGHRA and CDR2 YSYEKL. The CDR3 sequence: CASSQDGQGSEQYF. The CDR3 nucleotides read TGCGCCAGCAGCCAAGATGGACAGGGTAGTGAGCAGTACTTC.

The V gene is TRBV6-6, the J gene TRBJ2-7; D might be TRBD2 (5 bases). This CDR3 region has 14 residues. Trimming took off 0 bases at V and 7 bases at J, with 13 bases between the two ends. Germline CDR1 and CDR2: MNHNY and SVGAGI (reference sequence). The CDR3: CASSYSRLGGEQYF. The CDR3 DNA follows: TGTGCCAGCAGTTACTCACGTCTAGGCGGGGAGCAGTACTTC.

This clonotype showed up many times. The J gene is TRBJ2-5, the V gene TRBV28; maybe TRBD1 (7 bases). This CDR3 spans 14 amino acids. The germline V gene encodes CDR1 MDHEN and CDR2 SYDVKM. V was cut by 4 bases and J by 5 bases, with 14 bases left in between. The CDR3 here is CASSSRGRMETQYF. CDR3 DNA sequence: TGTGCCAGCAGTTCCAGGGGGAGGATGGAGACCCAGTACTTC.

This clonotype was seen at least ten times. The chain joins TRBV14 to TRBJ1-4; tentatively, D is TRBD1 (5 bases). V lost 0 bases, J lost 5 bases, and 7 bases lay in between. CDR3 size: 14 residues. Germline assignment: CDR1 SGHDN and CDR2 FVKESK. CDR3 nucleotides: TGTGCCAGCAGCCAAGATGAGGGGAATGAAAAACTGTTTTTT. Amino acid sequence: CASSQDEGNEKLFF.

This clonotype was counted many times. Mismatch with germline at one junction end may stem from a read error. The chain combines TRBV16 with TRBJ1-1; 8 bases are shared with TRBD1. The CDR3 extends over 15 amino acids. The germline gives CDR1 KGHSY, CDR2 FQNENV. The CDR3 protein is CASSQSGQGNTEAFF. The CDR3 DNA reads TGCGCCAGCAGCCAATCCGGACAGGGTAACACTGAAGCTTTCTTT.

Comment on this clonotype: A much larger clone is a single base away; this may be a read error. The gene calls are TRBV7-2 and TRBJ2-7, with a tentative D call TRBD1 (6 bases). The length of the CDR3 is 15 residues. V was shortened by 4 bases and J by 6 bases, with 19 bases between the two germline ends. Germline CDR1 is SGHTA and CDR2 is FQGNSA. The CDR3 DNA is TGTGCCAGCAGCTCCCCAGGGGCGGGTGGGTGCGAGCAGTACTTC. Translation: CASSSPGAGGCEQYF.

The chain is built from TRBV12-3 or TRBV12-4 and TRBJ2-3; D possibly corresponds to TRBD1 (5 bases). The length of the CDR3 is 15 residues. The V end was cut by 4 bases, the J end by 2 bases, with 13 bases between. CDR3 protein: CASSSDITHTDTQYF. The CDR3 DNA reads as TGTGCCAGCAGTTCGGACATTACCCACACAGATACGCAGTATTTT.

Many counts were recorded for this clonotype. The V and J genes are TRBV29-1 and TRBJ2-1; D gene ambiguous. V was shortened by 6 bases and J by 8 bases, with 8 bases between the two germline ends. The CDR3 has 10 residues. CDR1 and CDR2 from the germline V gene are SQVTM and ANQGSEA. The CDR3, as DNA: TGCAGCGTCCGCACGGATGAGCAGTTCTTC. Protein product: CSVRTDEQFF.

On this clonotype itself: One base away lies a much larger clone, so this may be a sequencing read error. The chain uses TRBV2 and TRBJ2-3, with D maybe TRBD2 (6 bases). Germline V gene data show CDR1 as SNHLY and CDR2 as FYNNEI. This CDR3 has 15 residues. The CDR3 nucleotides are TGTGCCAGCAGTGAATGGGCTAGCGTGACAGCTACGCAGTATTTT. This codes for CASSEWASVTATQYF.

This clonotype was recorded a few times. The genes are TRBV6-5 and TRBJ2-1; tentative D call: TRBD1 (6 bases). The CDR3 runs to 13 residues. Per the germline V gene, CDR1 is MNHEY and CDR2 is SVGAGI. Trimming pared 6 bases from V and 4 bases from J, leaving 10 bases between. The CDR3 DNA is TGTGCCAGCAGCGCCGACAGGTACAATGAGCAGTTCTTC. Its translation: CASSADRYNEQFF.

V usage is TRBV9 and J usage is TRBJ2-6; a weak D match, TRBD1 (5 bases). Germline CDR1 SGDLS, CDR2 YYNGEE. The V end was cut by 4 bases, the J end by 3 bases, with 11 bases between. The CDR3 runs to 15 residues. Here the CDR3 reads CASSLQVRGANVLTF. CDR3 nucleotide sequence: TGTGCCAGCAGCTTACAGGTCCGTGGGGCCAACGTCCTGACTTTC.

This clonotype appeared many times. The rearrangement uses TRBV7-9 and TRBJ2-6; 7 nucleotides agree with TRBD1. V was pared by 3 bases and J by 11 bases, with 10 bases of the junction left unmatched. The CDR3 runs to 15 residues. Germline assignment: CDR1 SEHNR and CDR2 FQNEAQ (reference sequence). In DNA form, the CDR3 reads TGTGCCAGCAGCTTGCCGGGACAGCCCGCCCACGTCCTGACTTTC. Protein product: CASSLPGQPAHVLTF. The full variable domain, in which reference TRBV7-9 and TRBJ2-6 provide the parts outside the CDR3, is DTGVSQNPRHKITKRGQNVTFRCDPISEHNRLYWYRQTLGQGPEFLTYFQNEAQLEKSRLLSDRFSAERPKGSFSTLEIQRTEQGDSAMYLCASSLPGQPAHVLTFGAGSRLTVL.

This clonotype appeared a few times. The chain carries TRBV20-1 and TRBJ2-7; 7 positions agree with TRBD1. Germline lookup yields CDR1 DFQATT and CDR2 SNEGSKA (reference sequence). This CDR3 has 15 residues. The J segment lost 4 bases and the V segment lost 3 bases, leaving 12 bases of the junction unmatched. The CDR3 region is CSASPPDRRLYEQYF. CDR3 in DNA: TGCAGTGCTAGTCCTCCGGACAGGCGCCTTTACGAGCAGTACTTC.

The gene calls are TRBV5-6 and TRBJ1-5; D perhaps matches TRBD1 (5 bases). Germline CDR1 SGHDT, CDR2 YYEEEE. The CDR3 loop spans 13 amino acids. Trimming cost V 0 bases and J 7 bases, with 8 bases left between them. The DNA for the CDR3 is TGTGCCAGCAGCTTGGAGGGGCACCAGCCCCAGCATTTT. Its translation: CASSLEGHQPQHF.

On this clonotype: A much larger clone differs from this one at a single base, so this may be a read error. In this CDR3 the conserved last residue, phenylalanine or tryptophan, is missing, so a read error is likely. This chain connects TRBV5-3 to TRBJ1-1, with TRBD1 as a possible D gene (5 bases). TRBV5-3 is noted as an ORF with a role that remains uncertain. The CDR3 is 13 residues long. CDR3 amino acids: CASSLPQGLEAFL. DNA for the CDR3: TGTGCCAGCAGCTTGCCGCAGGGCCTTGAAGCTTTCCTT.

The chain combines TRBV24-1 with TRBJ2-7; no firm D call. V lost 5 bases to trimming and J lost 3 bases, with 7 bases between them. This CDR3 spans 12 amino acids. From germline, CDR1 is KGHDR and CDR2 SFDVKD. As DNA, the CDR3 is TGTGCCACCAGTGGCGAACTCTACGAGCAGTACTTC. It encodes CATSGELYEQYF.